The TCR beta chain described here comes from a study of T cells in Graves' hyperthyroidism and ophthalmopathy. Study-wide context: Blood from the periphery was taken at initial diagnosis, before any treatment.

In this sample, this clonotype turned up many times. This CDR3 contains 15 residues. V was trimmed by 2 bases and J by 8 bases, leaving 15 bases between them. The V gene's germline CDR1 is MNHEY and CDR2 SMNVEV (reference sequence). RNA transcripts were the template for amplifying TCR beta CDR3 regions. TCR CDR3 underwent first-round RT-PCR with the HTBI primer set. In TCRdb, the multiplex PCR reads were re-called with MiXCR into one record per CDR3 protein. Of under 300,000 distinct CDR3 sequences in the sample, approximately 14% were seen once. This TCR came from a woman in her 40s with Graves' hyperthyroidism that later progressed to Graves' ophthalmopathy. Sample: blood. The chain is built from TRBV27 and TRBJ1-4, with D tentatively TRBD1 (5 bases). The CDR3 coding sequence is TGTGCCAGCAGTTTAAAAGGCAGGGTATACGAAAAACTGTTTTTT. Protein: CASSLKGRVYEKLFF. Filled out from reference TRBV27 and TRBJ1-4, the complete variable domain reads EAQVTQNPRYLITVTGKKLTVTCSQNMNHEYMSWYRQDPGLGLRQIYYSMNVEVTDKGDVPEGYKVSRKEKRNFPLILESPSPNQTSLYFCASSLKGRVYEKLFFGSGTQLSVL.